This paragraph covers one T cell receptor (beta chain) sequence. What it binds is not known. The sample is drawn from a study of beta chain features in type 1 diabetes. Study results and limitations: Shorter TCRB CDR3s, moderately but significantly so, were found in Type 1 diabetes patients in all four CD4+ subsets.

The germline CDR1 and CDR2 sequences are SGDLS and YYNGEE. The CDR3 covers 13 residues. Trimming cost V 6 bases and J 1 base; bases outside gene matches: 2. Expressed TCRB transcripts were sequenced because the isolated RNA had all been reverse transcribed beforehand. Assay used: immunoSEQ multiplex PCR; TCRdb lists only in-frame clones, some missing. The table shows more than 250,000 clones, with around 21% occurring only once. The chain carries TRBV9 and TRBJ1-1, with 8 bases identical to TRBD1. This TCR came from a woman aged 40 to 50 with type 1 diabetes. Sequenced material: naive CD4+ T cells from blood. CDR3: CASTGTGNTEAFF. CDR3 coding DNA: TGTGCCAGCACCGGGACAGGGAACACTGAAGCTTTCTTT.